A selection of T cell receptor beta chains follows, all from one sample in a study of CD8 T cells in Susac syndrome. One entry per CDR3 protein, called by TCRdb with MiXCR from the immunoSEQ multiplex PCR reads. The sample contains 150,000 to 200,000 distinct CDR3 sequences, more than 95% of which appear only once. Sequencing was done on a sample of CD4+ T cells from PBMCs. These TCRs come from a human donor with Susac syndrome. The CDR3 runs from the conserved cysteine through the conserved F or W. D genes are given only for firm matches. Not all rows give a size; the values are once, few, many and, for expanded clones, a class.

V,size,D,J,CDR3,DNA
TRBV19,NA,NA,TRBJ2-5,CASSTVGVQETQYF,TGTGCCAGTAGTACGGTAGGCGTCCAAGAGACCCAGTACTTC
TRBV19,once,NA,TRBJ2-7,CASSEDPFSSYEQYF,TGTGCCAGTAGTGAAGACCCCTTCAGCTCCTACGAGCAGTACTTC
TRBV9,NA,TRBD2,TRBJ2-1,CASSPPGLSAYNEQFF,TGTGCCAGCAGCCCCCCGGGACTATCGGCCTACAATGAGCAGTTCTTC
TRBV19,NA,NA,TRBJ2-7,CASSPASIYEQYF,TGTGCCAGTAGTCCAGCAAGCATTTACGAGCAGTACTTC
TRBV3-1,NA,NA,TRBJ1-3,CASSQGQPGNTIYF,TGTGCCAGCAGCCAAGGACAGCCTGGAAACACCATATATTTT
TRBV24-1,NA,TRBD1,TRBJ1-1,CATREMDRKGTEAFF,TGTGCCACCAGGGAGATGGACAGGAAGGGCACTGAAGCTTTCTTT
TRBV5-1,NA,NA,TRBJ2-6,CASSLLGTPGANVLTF,TGCGCCAGCAGCTTGCTTGGGACGCCTGGGGCCAACGTCCTGACTTTC
TRBV28,NA,NA,TRBJ2-4,CASSSTVAKNIQYF,TGTGCCAGCAGTTCAACGGTAGCCAAAAACATTCAGTACTTC
TRBV28,NA,NA,TRBJ1-2,CASSPPPGYTF,TGTGCCAGCAGCCCACCGCCCGGCTACACCTTC
TRBV12-3/TRBV12-4,NA,TRBD1,TRBJ2-5,CASSKAGTAQETQYF,TGTGCCAGTAGTAAGGCCGGGACAGCCCAAGAGACCCAGTACTTC
TRBV7-3,NA,NA,TRBJ2-1,CASSPKGYSLLNEQFF,TGTGCCAGCAGCCCCAAGGGCTACAGCCTACTTAATGAGCAGTTCTTC
TRBV3-1,once,NA,TRBJ1-2,CASSQDLPASVTF,TGTGCCAGCAGCCAAGATCTTCCGGCCTCGGTCACCTTC
TRBV9,NA,NA,TRBJ2-2,CASSVESRAFTNTGELFF,TGTGCCAGCAGCGTAGAGTCCAGGGCCTTCACCAACACCGGGGAGCTGTTTTTT
TRBV29-1,NA,NA,TRBJ2-5,CSVLGGPLRQETQYF,TGCAGCGTACTGGGGGGACCACTTCGACAAGAGACCCAGTACTTC
TRBV20-1,NA,NA,TRBJ1-2,CSASHPTGQYGYTF,TGCAGTGCTAGTCACCCTACAGGGCAGTATGGCTACACCTTC
TRBV5-1,NA,TRBD2,TRBJ2-3,CASSLGLAGGDTQYF,TGCGCCAGCAGCTTGGGTCTAGCGGGGGGAGATACGCAGTATTTT
TRBV28,NA,TRBD1,TRBJ2-7,CASRVTGGLYEQYF,TGTGCCAGCAGGGTGACAGGGGGTCTCTACGAGCAGTACTTC
TRBV5-1,NA,NA,TRBJ2-5,CASSLVGVETQYF,TGCGCCAGCAGCTTGGTCGGGGTGGAGACCCAGTACTTC
TRBV7-2,NA,TRBD1,TRBJ2-3,CASSPYRGSTDTQYF,TGTGCCAGCAGTCCGTACAGGGGGAGCACAGATACGCAGTATTTT
TRBV28,NA,NA,TRBJ2-3,CASSSLPGFASTDTQYF,TGTGCCAGCAGTTCCCTACCAGGGTTTGCTAGCACAGATACGCAGTATTTT
TRBV10-3,NA,NA,TRBJ1-2,CAISSGIANYGYTF,TGTGCCATCAGCAGTGGGATAGCTAACTATGGCTACACCTTC
TRBV9,NA,NA,TRBJ2-1,CASSVVGGAEQFF,TGTGCCAGCAGCGTAGTGGGTGGAGCGGAGCAGTTCTTC
TRBV18,NA,TRBD1,TRBJ2-4,CASSRTGGQNIQYF,TGTGCCAGCTCTCGGACAGGGGGCCAAAACATTCAGTACTTC
TRBV30,once,NA,TRBJ1-2,CAWVDSYYGYTF,TGTGCCTGGGTGGACAGTTACTATGGCTACACCTTC
TRBV20-1,once,NA,TRBJ2-3,CSADPSAVGTDTQYF,TGCAGTGCTGACCCCTCCGCGGTGGGCACAGATACGCAGTATTTT
TRBV29-1,NA,NA,TRBJ1-4,CSAGSEKLFF,TGCAGCGCGGGATCCGAAAAACTGTTTTTT
TRBV30,NA,TRBD2,TRBJ2-1,CAWDETSGSYNEQFF,TGTGCCTGGGACGAGACTAGCGGCTCCTACAATGAGCAGTTCTTC
TRBV4-3,NA,NA,TRBJ1-2,CASSQGRGGYGYTF,TGCGCCAGCAGCCAAGGACGAGGGGGATATGGCTACACCTTC
TRBV9,NA,NA,TRBJ2-1,CASSVADGGLSYNEQFF,TGTGCCAGCAGCGTAGCTGATGGGGGGCTCTCCTACAATGAGCAGTTCTTC
TRBV4-3,once,TRBD1,TRBJ1-3,CASSQLLTGAGNTIYF,TGCGCCAGCAGCCAGCTGCTGACAGGGGCTGGAAACACCATATATTTT
TRBV20-1,NA,NA,TRBJ1-3,CSARDLTFSGNTIYF,TGCAGTGCTAGAGATCTCACCTTCTCTGGAAACACCATATATTTT
TRBV12-3/TRBV12-4,NA,TRBD1,TRBJ2-5,CASSPRGQGAETQYF,TGTGCCAGCAGTCCCAGGGGACAGGGGGCCGAGACCCAGTACTTC
TRBV7-9,NA,NA,TRBJ2-4,CASSLAGAFDIQYF,TGTGCCAGCAGCTTGGCAGGGGCCTTCGACATTCAGTACTTC
TRBV3-1,NA,NA,TRBJ1-3,CASSRGSSGNTIYF,TGTGCCAGCAGTAGGGGCAGTTCTGGAAACACCATATATTTT
TRBV5-1,NA,TRBD2,TRBJ2-7,CASSLAGLAGWYEQYF,TGCGCCAGCAGCTTGGCCGGACTAGCGGGCTGGTACGAGCAGTACTTC
TRBV28,NA,NA,TRBJ2-1,CASSYPPGNEQFF,TGTGCCAGCAGTTACCCCCCAGGTAATGAGCAGTTCTTC
TRBV6-2/TRBV6-3,NA,NA,TRBJ2-2,CASSQTAYTGELFF,TGTGCCAGCAGTCAGACAGCGTACACCGGGGAGCTGTTTTTT
TRBV24-1,NA,NA,TRBJ1-6,CASGGGQPFHF,TGTGCCTCCGGAGGGGGGCAACCCTTCCACTTT
TRBV30,once,NA,TRBJ1-2,CAWVGLGGDGYTF,TGTGCCTGGGTGGGACTTGGAGGGGATGGCTACACCTTC
TRBV20-1,NA,TRBD2,TRBJ2-1,CSAATGTSINNEQFF,TGCAGTGCCGCAACCGGGACTAGCATCAACAATGAGCAGTTCTTC
TRBV7-9,NA,NA,TRBJ1-4,CASSPGGRDPEKLFF,TGTGCCAGCAGCCCTGGGGGCAGGGACCCTGAAAAACTGTTTTTT
TRBV5-1,NA,NA,TRBJ2-2,CASTEGGELFF,TGCGCCAGCACGGAGGGAGGGGAGCTGTTTTTT
TRBV2,NA,TRBD1,TRBJ2-7,CASSVQGATAYEQYF,TGTGCCAGCAGTGTCCAGGGGGCCACAGCCTACGAGCAGTACTTC
TRBV6-1,NA,TRBD2,TRBJ2-7,CASSLDELAGGLHEQYF,TGTGCCAGCAGCCTGGATGAGCTAGCGGGAGGTCTCCACGAGCAGTACTTC
TRBV12-3/TRBV12-4,NA,TRBD1,TRBJ1-3,CASRPGQEGNTIYF,TGTGCCAGCAGGCCGGGACAGGAAGGAAACACCATATATTTT
TRBV12-3/TRBV12-4,NA,NA,TRBJ1-5,CASSPPPGGGNQPQHF,TGTGCCAGCAGTCCCCCGCCGGGGGGCGGCAATCAGCCCCAGCATTTT
TRBV29-1,NA,NA,TRBJ2-1,CITEGLGEQFF,TGCATCACGGAGGGGTTGGGGGAGCAGTTCTTC
TRBV27,NA,NA,TRBJ2-1,CASSFGGGYNEQFF,TGTGCCAGCAGTTTCGGCGGTGGCTACAATGAGCAGTTCTTC